This is a list of T cell receptor beta chains from one sample in a study of beta chain features in type 1 diabetes. Some clones are missing from TCRdb's copy, which holds only in-frame ones; the method was immunoSEQ multiplex PCR. The sample lists about 250,000 clones, 11% to 15% occurring once. The sample consisted of naive CD4+ T cells from blood. These receptors were obtained from a woman between 40 and 50 years old in good health. The CDR3 runs from the conserved cysteine through the conserved F or W. Fields, in order: D gene, V gene, clone size, CDR3 protein. A D gene is named only where the DNA matches it firmly. Not all rows give a size; the values are once, few, many and, for expanded clones, a class.

D: -
V: TRBV21-1
size: few
CDR3: CASNTDRDNANTGELFF

D: -
V: TRBV5-1
size: few
CDR3: CASSLLRSGANVLTF

D: TRBD2
V: TRBV27
size: -
CDR3: CASTSGGREQYF

D: TRBD1
V: TRBV10-3
size: few
CDR3: CAISESKQDRGPSNQPQHF

D: -
V: TRBV11-2
size: few
CDR3: CASSLAGGDEQYF

D: TRBD2
V: TRBV28
size: -
CDR3: CASSPETSGGAQTQYF

D: TRBD2
V: TRBV9
size: -
CDR3: CASSVLAGVLGSYNEQFF

D: -
V: TRBV14
size: many
CDR3: CASSQPTTGVTQYF

D: -
V: TRBV28
size: -
CDR3: CASSFGQSKDEQFF

D: -
V: TRBV5-1
size: few
CDR3: CASHSNFYGYTF

D: -
V: TRBV14
size: -
CDR3: CASSQDPFRTEYSYNEQFF

D: -
V: TRBV25-1
size: few
CDR3: CASSRMGGIRDEQFF

D: -
V: TRBV7-9
size: -
CDR3: CASEIEETQYF

D: -
V: TRBV7-8
size: few
CDR3: CASSLGHRLYGYTF

D: TRBD1
V: TRBV14
size: few
CDR3: CASRLGQGVSEQFF

D: -
V: TRBV29-1
size: -
CDR3: CSVVLSGGPEAFF

D: -
V: TRBV6-5
size: -
CDR3: CASSYSMGASTDTQYF

D: -
V: TRBV2
size: -
CDR3: CASKWQGSNYEQYF

D: -
V: TRBV7-9
size: -
CDR3: CASSTQGGGNQPQHF

D: TRBD2
V: TRBV7-6
size: few
CDR3: CASSRGTTSYEQYF

D: -
V: TRBV7-2
size: few
CDR3: CASSRGGGPGAGELFF

D: TRBD1
V: TRBV5-6
size: -
CDR3: CASSVPTGMRETQYF

D: TRBD2
V: TRBV5-1
size: -
CDR3: CASGRTSGIDEQFF

D: TRBD2
V: TRBV5-4
size: few
CDR3: CASSSERGTSYEQYF

D: TRBD2
V: TRBV13
size: few
CDR3: CASSQLGGQETQYF

D: TRBD1
V: TRBV2
size: few
CDR3: CASSETGWGNQPQHF

D: TRBD2
V: TRBV10-3
size: few
CDR3: CAISGQEIAGALNEQFF

D: -
V: TRBV5-1
size: few
CDR3: CASSLDGTHEQYF

D: TRBD1
V: TRBV27
size: few
CDR3: CASSSGQGRTYEQYF

D: -
V: TRBV5-1
size: -
CDR3: CASSHGGATEAFF

D: TRBD1
V: TRBV15
size: few
CDR3: CATSRSSGTGWETQYF

D: -
V: TRBV4-3
size: few
CDR3: CASSQDRAPGTDTQYF

D: TRBD2
V: TRBV2
size: few
CDR3: CASNRLAGNEQFF

D: TRBD1
V: TRBV4-1
size: -
CDR3: CASSPWDRGSTDTQYF

D: -
V: TRBV20-1
size: few
CDR3: CSASKAGAFF

D: -
V: TRBV25-1
size: few
CDR3: CASTTRDTYQETQYF

D: TRBD2
V: TRBV9
size: -
CDR3: CASSVVSGSYNEQFF

D: TRBD2
V: TRBV5-4
size: -
CDR3: CASSRGLASPSTDTQYF

D: TRBD1
V: TRBV5-1
size: few
CDR3: CASSFRPRGQVNTEAFF

D: -
V: TRBV7-6
size: few
CDR3: CASSEAPYQPQHF

D: TRBD1
V: TRBV10-2
size: few
CDR3: CASSEVRGTGELFF

D: -
V: TRBV9
size: few
CDR3: CASSVVRDTEAFF

D: TRBD1
V: TRBV29-1
size: few
CDR3: CSVLRGQGETQYF

D: TRBD1
V: TRBV10-3
size: -
CDR3: CAIRSDRGPGNEQFF